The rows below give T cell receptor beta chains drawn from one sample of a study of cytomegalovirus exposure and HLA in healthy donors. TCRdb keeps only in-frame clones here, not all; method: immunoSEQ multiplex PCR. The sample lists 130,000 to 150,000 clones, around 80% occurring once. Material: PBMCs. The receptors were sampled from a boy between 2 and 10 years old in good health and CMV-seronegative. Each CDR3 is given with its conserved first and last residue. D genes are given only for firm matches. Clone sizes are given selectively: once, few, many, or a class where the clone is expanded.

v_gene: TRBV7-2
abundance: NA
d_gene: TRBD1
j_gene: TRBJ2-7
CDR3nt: TGTGCCAGCGCCCGGGGGCAGGGGGCACCCATCTACGAGCAGTACTTC
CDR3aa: CASARGQGAPIYEQYF

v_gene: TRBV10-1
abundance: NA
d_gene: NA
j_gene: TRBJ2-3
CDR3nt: TGCGCCAGCCTTTCCCCCAGTGTCACCTCGCAGTATTTT
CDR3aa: CASLSPSVTSQYF

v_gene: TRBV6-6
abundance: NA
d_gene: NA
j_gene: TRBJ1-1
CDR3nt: TGTGCCAGCAGGATCGCGGGTAATACGATAGGTGAAGCTTTCTTT
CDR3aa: CASRIAGNTIGEAFF

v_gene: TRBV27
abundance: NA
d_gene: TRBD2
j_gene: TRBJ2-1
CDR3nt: TGTGCCAGCAGGCGACTAGCGGGGGAATACAATGAGCAGTTCTTC
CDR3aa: CASRRLAGEYNEQFF

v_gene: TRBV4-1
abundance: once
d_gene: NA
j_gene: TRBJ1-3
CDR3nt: TGCGCCAGCAGCCCTTCGGGCAGGGACTTAAACACCATATATTTT
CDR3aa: CASSPSGRDLNTIYF

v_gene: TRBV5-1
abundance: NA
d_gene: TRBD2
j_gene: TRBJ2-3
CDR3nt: TGCGCCAGCAGCCCCCAAGGGGCGGGAGGGCCGGGGAGAGATACGCAGTATTTT
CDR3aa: CASSPQGAGGPGRDTQYF

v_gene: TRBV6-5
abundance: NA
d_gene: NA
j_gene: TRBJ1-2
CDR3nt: TGTGCCAGCACCCTACTGGGGGGTAGCTATGGCTACACCTTC
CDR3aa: CASTLLGGSYGYTF

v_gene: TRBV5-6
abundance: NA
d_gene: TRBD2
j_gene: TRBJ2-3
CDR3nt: TGTGCCAGCAGCCACAGTACGGGGAGGGCCACAGATACGCAGTATTTT
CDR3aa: CASSHSTGRATDTQYF

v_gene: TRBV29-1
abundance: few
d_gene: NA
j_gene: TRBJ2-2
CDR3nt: TGCAGCGTTGAACCGTCGCGGGGACTGAACACCGGGGAGCTGTTTTTT
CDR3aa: CSVEPSRGLNTGELFF

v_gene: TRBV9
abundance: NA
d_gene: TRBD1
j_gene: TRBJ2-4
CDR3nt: TGTGCCAGCAGCGTAAATCCGGGACAGGGGCTAAACATTCAGTACTTC
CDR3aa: CASSVNPGQGLNIQYF

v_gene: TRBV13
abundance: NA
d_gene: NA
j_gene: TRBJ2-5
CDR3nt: TGTGCCAGCAGCTCCTTAGAGGAGGAGACCCAGTACTTC
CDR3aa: CASSSLEEETQYF

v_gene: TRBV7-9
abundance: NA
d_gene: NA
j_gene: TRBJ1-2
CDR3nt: TGTGCCAGCAGCTTAAGGCAGGGCCGGGGCTACACCTTC
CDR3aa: CASSLRQGRGYTF

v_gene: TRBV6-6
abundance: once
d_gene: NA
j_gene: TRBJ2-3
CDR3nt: TGTGCCAGCAGTTACCCCCCAGGAGGGGTAGATACGCAGTATTTT
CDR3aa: CASSYPPGGVDTQYF

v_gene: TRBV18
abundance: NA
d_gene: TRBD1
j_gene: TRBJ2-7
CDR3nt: TGTGCCAGCTCACCCGACACAGGGGGCTACGAGCAGTACTTC
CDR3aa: CASSPDTGGYEQYF

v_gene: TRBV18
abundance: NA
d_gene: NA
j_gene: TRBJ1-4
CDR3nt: TGTGCCAGCTCACAAGAACAGGGATATGGGAGTGAAAAACTGTTTTTT
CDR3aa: CASSQEQGYGSEKLFF

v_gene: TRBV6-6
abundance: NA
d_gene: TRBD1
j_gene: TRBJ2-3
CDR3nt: TGTGCCAGCAGTTACTCGGGGGACAGGGGTACGCATTTT
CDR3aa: CASSYSGDRGTHF

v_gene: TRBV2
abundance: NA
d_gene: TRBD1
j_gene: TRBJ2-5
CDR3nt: TGTGCCAGCAGTCCTGATGGACAGGGCAGCGAGACCCAGTACTTC
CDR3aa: CASSPDGQGSETQYF

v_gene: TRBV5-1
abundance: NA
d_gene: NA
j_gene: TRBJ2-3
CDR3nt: TGCGCCAGCAGCTCGTCCGGTTGGTTTGCCGGTCGGACAGATACGCAGTATTTT
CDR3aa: CASSSSGWFAGRTDTQYF

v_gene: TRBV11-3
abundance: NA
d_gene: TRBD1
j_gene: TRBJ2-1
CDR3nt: TGTGCCAGCAGCTTCGACAGGGACCAGTTCTTC
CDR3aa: CASSFDRDQFF

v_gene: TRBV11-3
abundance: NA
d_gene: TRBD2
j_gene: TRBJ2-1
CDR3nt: TGTGCCAGCAGCGGTTGGACTAGCGGGAGTATAGTGAATGAGCAGTTCTTC
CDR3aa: CASSGWTSGSIVNEQFF

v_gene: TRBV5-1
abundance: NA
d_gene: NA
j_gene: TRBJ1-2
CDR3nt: TGCGCCAGCAGCTGGGGATGGGGAGGGGACGGAAGCTATGGCTACACCTTC
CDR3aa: CASSWGWGGDGSYGYTF

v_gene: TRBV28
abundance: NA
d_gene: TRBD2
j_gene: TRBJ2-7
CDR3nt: TGTGCCAGCAGTTTCGACAATCTAGCGGGGGCGGACGAGCAGTACTTC
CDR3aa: CASSFDNLAGADEQYF

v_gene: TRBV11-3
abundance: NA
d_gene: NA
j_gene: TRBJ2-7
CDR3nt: TGTGCCAGCAGCTCAGGGTACGAGCAGTACTTC
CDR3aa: CASSSGYEQYF

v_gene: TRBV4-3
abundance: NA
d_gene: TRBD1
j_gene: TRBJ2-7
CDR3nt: TGCGCCAGCAGCCAACAACACAGGGGACCCTACGAGCAGTACTTC
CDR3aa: CASSQQHRGPYEQYF

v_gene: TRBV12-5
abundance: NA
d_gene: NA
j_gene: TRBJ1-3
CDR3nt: TGTGCTAGTGCCCTCCCCCCCTGGTTGACAGGCGAAATAGGAATCTCTGGAAACACCATATATTTT
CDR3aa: CASALPPWLTGEIGISGNTIYF

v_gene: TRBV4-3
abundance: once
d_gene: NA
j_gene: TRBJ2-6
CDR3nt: TGCGCCAACAGCCAAGTTCCCACTGGGGCCAACGTCCTGACTTTC
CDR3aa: CANSQVPTGANVLTF

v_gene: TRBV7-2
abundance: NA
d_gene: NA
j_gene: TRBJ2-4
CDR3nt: TGTGCCAGCAGCTTAGGTCTTCTTAGTCTTGACATTCAGTACTTC
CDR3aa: CASSLGLLSLDIQYF

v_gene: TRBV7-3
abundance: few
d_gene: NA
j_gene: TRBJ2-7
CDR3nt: TGTGCCAGCAGCTTAATGGGAGCCGGGTCGAGCGAGCAGTACTTC
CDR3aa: CASSLMGAGSSEQYF

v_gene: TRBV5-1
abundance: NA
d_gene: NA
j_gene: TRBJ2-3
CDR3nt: TGCGCCAGCAGCTTGACAGTCACAGATACGCAGTATTTT
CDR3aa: CASSLTVTDTQYF